Presented here are 26 T cell receptor beta chains from one specimen sequenced in a study of blood T cell repertoires in COVID-19. The assay was immunoSEQ multiplex PCR, and TCRdb's table has in-frame clones only and misses some. The data hold 180,000 or so clones, with about 83% observed a single time. Sequenced input: peripheral blood. These receptor sequences come from a man in his forties who had recovered from COVID-19.

The chain has TRBV23-1 and TRBJ1-6; D is unclear. TRBV23-1 counts as an open reading frame of uncertain function. This CDR3 contains 14 residues. Trimming removed 2 bases from V and 6 bases from J, with 8 bases in between. The DNA for the CDR3 is TGCGCCAGCAGTCAAGGGCACTTTAATTCACCCCTCCACTTT. Translation gives CASSQGHFNSPLHF.

The gene calls are TRBV5-6 and TRBJ2-7, with D perhaps TRBD2 (5 bases). Germline CDR1 SGHDT, CDR2 YYEEEE. The CDR3 is made up of 14 amino acids. Trimming shortened V by 2 bases and J by 5 bases, and 14 bases separated the two germline ends. The CDR3, as DNA: TGTGCCAGCAGCTTATCCGGGATACCCAACGAGCAGTACTTC. This translates into CASSLSGIPNEQYF. Supplemented by reference TRBV5-6 and TRBJ2-7, the full variable domain reads DAGVTQSPTHLIKTRGQQVTLRCSPKSGHDTVSWYQQALGQGPQFIFQYYEEEERQRGNFPDRFSGHQFPNYSSELNVNALLLGDSALYLCASSLSGIPNEQYFGPGTRLTVT.

This sequence joins TRBV4-3 and TRBJ2-2, with 10 bases aligning to TRBD2. CDR1 and CDR2 (germline): LGHNA, YSLEER. After removal of 5 bases from V and 5 bases from J, the junction contained 8 bases not matched to a gene. The CDR3 runs 16 residues. The CDR3: CASSTTSGRVTGELFF. The CDR3 DNA sequence: TGCGCCAGCAGCACGACAAGCGGGAGGGTGACCGGGGAGCTGTTTTTT.

The count of this clone is one. The chain is built from TRBV9 and TRBJ2-4; a weak D match, TRBD2 (6 bases). The CDR3 totals 12 residues. Trimming shortened V by 4 bases and J by 7 bases, and 9 bases separated the two germline ends. Per germline, CDR1 SGDLS and CDR2 YYNGEE. The CDR3 sequence: CASSPGGNIQYF. In DNA form, the CDR3 reads TGTGCCAGCAGCCCCGGAGGGAACATTCAGTACTTC.

The CDR3 here is CASIRDAGSYEQYF. CDR3 DNA: TGTGCCAGCATCCGAGACGCGGGATCCTACGAGCAGTACTTC. The rearrangement links TRBV7-8 to TRBJ2-7; tentative D call: TRBD2 (6 bases). The V gene's germline CDR1 is SGHVS and CDR2 FQNEAQ. This CDR3 comprises 14 residues. Trimming pared 7 bases from V and 1 base from J, leaving 14 bases between.

This clone has more than one count but fewer than ten. The chain has TRBV7-2 and TRBJ1-6; D not certain. This CDR3 spans 15 amino acids. Trimming took off 0 bases at V and 6 bases at J, with 9 bases between the two ends. From germline, CDR1 is SGHTA and CDR2 FQGNSA. In DNA, the CDR3 is TGTGCCAGCAGCTTAGCACACCGTACTAATTCACCCCTCCACTTT. Protein sequence: CASSLAHRTNSPLHF.

The gene calls are TRBV4-1 and TRBJ1-1; 8 positions match TRBD1. Unmatched junction bases numbered 2, after V lost 4 bases and J lost 4 bases. The CDR3 extends over 13 amino acids. The germline CDR1 and CDR2 sequences are MGHRA and YSYEKL. The CDR3 coding sequence is TGCGCCAGCAGCCGAGGACAGGGCACTGAAGCTTTCTTT. Its translation is CASSRGQGTEAFF.

This sequence joins TRBV7-8 and TRBJ1-1; D not certain. Germline CDR1 is SGHVS and CDR2 is FQNEAQ. CDR3 length: 12 amino acids. Between the trimmed V and J ends, which lost 3 bases and 8 bases, there was a span of 10 bases. This CDR3 reads CASSLGDGEAFF. The CDR3 bases are TGTGCCAGCAGCTTGGGAGACGGCGAAGCTTTCTTT.

The gene calls are TRBV5-6 and TRBJ2-7; D is unclear. This CDR3 spans 11 amino acids. Germline CDR1 is SGHDT and CDR2 is YYEEEE. Trimming left V 1 base short and J 4 bases short, with 3 bases between. The CDR3 reads CASSLQYEQYF. The CDR3 DNA follows: TGTGCCAGCAGCTTGCAGTACGAGCAGTACTTC.

The chain has TRBV4-1 and TRBJ1-4, with 7 positions matching TRBD1. The germline CDR1 and CDR2 sequences are MGHRA and YSYEKL. With V trimmed by 0 bases and J by 4 bases, 2 bases remained unmatched. The CDR3 has 15 amino acids. The CDR3 DNA follows: TGCGCCAGCAGCCAAGAAGGGACAGATAATGAAAAACTGTTTTTT. Its protein is CASSQEGTDNEKLFF.

This clone was seen a single time. The J gene is TRBJ1-2, the V gene TRBV29-1, with D hard to call. V lost 2 bases and J 7 bases, leaving 14 bases between the germline ends. Germline CDR1 SQVTM, CDR2 ANQGSEA. The CDR3 contains 13 residues. The CDR3 bases are TGCAGCGTTGAACTGGGTCAGGAATTTGGCTACACCTTC. Its translation: CSVELGQEFGYTF.

V usage is TRBV19 and J usage is TRBJ2-3; TRBD2 is a possible D gene (5 bases). Deletions cut 1 base from V and 8 bases from J, with 7 bases between. The CDR3 is 12 residues long. CDR1 is LNHDA, CDR2 SQIVND, per germline (reference sequence). As DNA, the CDR3 is TGTGCCAGTAGTATAGTTGCGGGTACGCAGTATTTT. Translating it yields CASSIVAGTQYF.

This clone has only a few counts. V gene TRBV4-3 combines with J gene TRBJ2-7; a weak D match, TRBD2 (6 bases). The V gene lost 1 base and the J gene lost 7 bases, with 20 bases spanning the gap. This CDR3 spans 16 amino acids. Germline V CDR1 and CDR2: LGHNA, YSLEER. CDR3 region: CASSQAPEYHGGEQYF. CDR3 in DNA: TGCGCCAGCAGCCAAGCCCCGGAGTACCATGGAGGGGAGCAGTACTTC.

This clone was seen just once. J is TRBJ1-5 and V is TRBV19, with TRBD1 matching over 8 bases. Losses at the gene ends were 7 bases for V and 1 base for J; bases not matched to a gene: 6. The length of the CDR3 is 15 residues. Germline CDR1 LNHDA, CDR2 SQIVND (reference sequence). The CDR3 DNA sequence: TGTGCCAGTATCCTACAGGGGGTCAGCAATCAGCCCCAGCATTTT. Protein: CASILQGVSNQPQHF.

This clone has only one observation. The chain combines TRBV11-3 with TRBJ2-7; possible D gene TRBD2, 5 bases. This CDR3 comprises 15 residues. Per germline, CDR1 SGHNT and CDR2 YENEEA. V gave up 1 base and J gave up 3 bases, with 13 bases separating them. CDR3 nucleotide sequence: TGTGCCAGCAGCTTAGGCGGGCCCCCTCTCTACGAGCAGTACTTC. This gives the protein CASSLGGPPLYEQYF.

This clone was seen once. J is TRBJ2-5 and V is TRBV7-2, with 8 bases matching TRBD2. This CDR3 comprises 16 residues. V gave up 1 base and J gave up 7 bases; unmatched junction bases: 11. Germline V gives CDR1 SGHTA, CDR2 FQGNSA. As DNA, the CDR3 is TGTGCCAGCAGCTTAGAGGCCTCCGGGGCGGGGGGGACCCAGTACTTC. Translation: CASSLEASGAGGTQYF. Full variable domain (outside the CDR3, taken from reference TRBV7-2 and TRBJ2-5): GAGVSQSPSNKVTEKGKDVELRCDPISGHTALYWYRQSLGQGLEFLIYFQGNSAPDKSGLPSDRFSAERTGGSVSTLTIQRTQQEDSAVYLCASSLEASGAGGTQYFGPGTRLLVL.

The gene calls are TRBV19 and TRBJ2-3; 7 nucleotides line up with TRBD2. This CDR3 contains 15 residues. Germline CDR1 reads LNHDA; CDR2 reads SQIVND (reference sequence). Trimming at V came to 10 bases and at J to 2 bases, leaving 12 bases not matched to a gene. The CDR3 region has the DNA TGTGCCATCCCGGGGAGCGGGGAATTCACAGATACGCAGTATTTT. Protein: CAIPGSGEFTDTQYF.

V is TRBV21-1 and J is TRBJ1-1. TRBV21-1 is designated a pseudogene. CDR3 size: 15 residues. CDR3 nucleotides: TGTGCCAGCAGCAAAGTGAGGGAACGGGGCACTGAAGCTTTCTTT. Translated: CASSKVRERGTEAFF.

The V call is TRBV6-2 or TRBV6-3, the J call TRBJ2-3; 7 positions match TRBD2. Unmatched junction bases numbered 8, after V lost 5 bases and J lost 0 bases. The germline CDR1 and CDR2 sequences are MNHEY and SVGEGT. The CDR3 has 16 amino acids. Here the CDR3 reads CASSLDPRGSTDTQYF. The CDR3 DNA follows: TGTGCCAGCAGTCTAGACCCGCGGGGGAGCACAGATACGCAGTATTTT.

The J gene is TRBJ2-1, the V gene TRBV24-1; 12 bases agree with TRBD2. Germline values: CDR1 KGHDR, CDR2 SFDVKD. J gave up 7 bases and V 5 bases, and 8 bases lay outside the gene matches. This CDR3 has 16 amino acids. CDR3 nucleotide sequence: TGTGCCACCAGTGGACTAGCGGGAGATTCGGGGAATGAGCAGTTCTTC. It is translated as CATSGLAGDSGNEQFF.

This sequence joins TRBV18 and TRBJ1-1; D is unclear. The germline V and J ends were trimmed by 2 bases and 2 bases, with 12 bases remaining between them. The CDR3 extends over 15 amino acids. The germline V gene encodes CDR1 KGHSH and CDR2 LQKENI. The CDR3 DNA sequence: TGTGCCAGCTCACCAAGAGCGGAGGGAAACACTGAAGCTTTCTTT. It translates to CASSPRAEGNTEAFF.

The chain combines TRBV18 with TRBJ2-3; 14 bases align to TRBD2. V lost 0 bases, J lost 0 bases, and 2 bases stayed unmatched. The length of the CDR3 is 18 residues. Germline V lookup: CDR1 KGHSH, CDR2 LQKENI. The CDR3 nucleotides read TGTGCCAGCTCACCACCCGGACTAGCGGGGGGTAGCACAGATACGCAGTATTTT. Amino acid sequence: CASSPPGLAGGSTDTQYF.

V usage is TRBV6-5 and J usage is TRBJ1-1; D is undetermined. V was pared by 7 bases and J by 2 bases, with 11 bases between. The CDR3 has 13 amino acids. Germline V gene lookup returns CDR1 MNHEY and CDR2 SVGAGI. The CDR3 coding sequence is TGTGCCAGCACCCCGCGCGGTAACACTGAAGCTTTCTTT. As protein: CASTPRGNTEAFF.

The V and J genes are TRBV9 and TRBJ2-5, with 14 bases that match TRBD2. V gave up 4 bases and J gave up 5 bases; unmatched junction bases: 1. The CDR3 is 14 residues long. CDR1 and CDR2 from the germline V gene are SGDLS and YYNGEE. The CDR3 here is CASSRTSGGETQYF. CDR3 sequence (DNA): TGTGCCAGCAGCCGGACTAGCGGGGGGGAGACCCAGTACTTC.

The genes are TRBV5-5 and TRBJ1-1, with a weak D call TRBD1 (6 bases). With 4 bases removed from V and 5 bases from J, the gap between germline ends came to 15 bases. CDR3 length: 14 residues. CDR1 SGHKS and CDR2 YYEKEE come from the germline V gene (reference sequence). The CDR3 DNA reads as TGTGCCAGCAGCCAATACCATACAGGGACTGAAGCTTTCTTT. This codes for CASSQYHTGTEAFF.

The chain employs TRBV5-6 and TRBJ2-7; no definite D call. The CDR3 extends over 11 amino acids. The V end was cut by 0 bases, the J end by 12 bases, with 10 bases between. Germline V gene lookup returns CDR1 SGHDT and CDR2 YYEEEE. The CDR3 is CASSLGARAYF. The CDR3 DNA is TGTGCCAGCAGCTTGGGGGCCAGAGCGTACTTC.